This T cell receptor beta chain was identified in a study of blood T cell repertoires in COVID-19. Study-wide background: From the United States, Italy and Spain came samples of acute and convalescent COVID-19. The cDNA or gDNA used as material had been derived from T cells, B-cell-depleted T cells, or PBMCs.

This CDR3 is built from 16 residues. Germline V gene data show CDR1 as SGHRS and CDR2 as YFSETQ. Trimming cost V 4 bases and J 1 base; bases outside gene matches: 8. Authors' processing steps: Estimates of nucleated cell counts were drawn from the amplification of reference gene primers. TCRdb's table, derived via immunoSEQ multiplex PCR, lists solely in-frame clones and lacks some. Clone size and the V and J calls come from that table; the DNA yielded D and trimming. The repertoire holds fewer than 500,000 clones, with 86% as singletons. The receptor was isolated from a woman between 25 and 40 years old with active or convalescent COVID-19. The gene calls are TRBV5-1 and TRBJ2-5, with 9 bases that match TRBD1. The sample was peripheral blood. The CDR3 region is CASSPLGTGSQETQYF. The CDR3 DNA reads TGCGCCAGCAGCCCATTGGGGACAGGGTCCCAAGAGACCCAGTACTTC.